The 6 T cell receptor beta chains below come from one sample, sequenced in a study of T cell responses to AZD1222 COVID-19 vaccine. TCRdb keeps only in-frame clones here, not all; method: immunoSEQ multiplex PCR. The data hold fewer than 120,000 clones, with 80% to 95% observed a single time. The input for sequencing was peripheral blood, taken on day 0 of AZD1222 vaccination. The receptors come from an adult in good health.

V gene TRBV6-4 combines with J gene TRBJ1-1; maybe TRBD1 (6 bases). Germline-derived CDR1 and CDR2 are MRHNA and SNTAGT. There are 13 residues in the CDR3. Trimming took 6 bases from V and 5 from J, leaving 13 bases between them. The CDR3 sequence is CASSLRRGTEAFF. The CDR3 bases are TGTGCCAGCAGCCTTAGAAGGGGGACTGAAGCTTTCTTT.

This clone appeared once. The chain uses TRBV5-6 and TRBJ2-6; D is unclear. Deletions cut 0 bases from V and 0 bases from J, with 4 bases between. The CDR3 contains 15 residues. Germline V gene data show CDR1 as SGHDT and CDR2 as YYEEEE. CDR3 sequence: CASSLGVSGANVLTF. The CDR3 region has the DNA TGTGCCAGCAGCTTGGGAGTCTCTGGGGCCAACGTCCTGACTTTC.

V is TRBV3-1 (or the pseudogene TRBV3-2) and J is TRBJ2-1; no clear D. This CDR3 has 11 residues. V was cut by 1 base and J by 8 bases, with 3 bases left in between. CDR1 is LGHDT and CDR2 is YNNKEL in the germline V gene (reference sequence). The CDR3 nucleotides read TGTGCCAGCAGCCAAGTCCATGAGCAGTTCTTC. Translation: CASSQVHEQFF.

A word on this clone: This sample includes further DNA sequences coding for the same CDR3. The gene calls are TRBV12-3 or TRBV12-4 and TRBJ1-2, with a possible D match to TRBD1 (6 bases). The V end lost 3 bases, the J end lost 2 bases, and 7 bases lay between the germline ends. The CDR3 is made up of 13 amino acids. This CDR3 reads CASSLGQNYGYTF. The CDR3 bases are TGTGCCAGCAGTTTGGGACAAAACTATGGCTACACCTTC.

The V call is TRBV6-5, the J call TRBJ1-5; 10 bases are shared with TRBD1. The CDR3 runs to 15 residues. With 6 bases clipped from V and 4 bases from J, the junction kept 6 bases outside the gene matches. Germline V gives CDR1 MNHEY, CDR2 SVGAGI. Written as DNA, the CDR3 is TGTGCCAGCAGAGAGGACAGGGGGGCAAATCAGCCCCAGCATTTT. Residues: CASREDRGANQPQHF.

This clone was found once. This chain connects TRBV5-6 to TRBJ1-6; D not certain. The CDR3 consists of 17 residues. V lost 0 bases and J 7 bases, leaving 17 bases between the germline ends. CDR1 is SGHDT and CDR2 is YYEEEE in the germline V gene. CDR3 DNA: TGTGCCAGCAGCTTGGGACCGACCGGTGGATTCAATTCACCCCTCCACTTT. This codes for CASSLGPTGGFNSPLHF.